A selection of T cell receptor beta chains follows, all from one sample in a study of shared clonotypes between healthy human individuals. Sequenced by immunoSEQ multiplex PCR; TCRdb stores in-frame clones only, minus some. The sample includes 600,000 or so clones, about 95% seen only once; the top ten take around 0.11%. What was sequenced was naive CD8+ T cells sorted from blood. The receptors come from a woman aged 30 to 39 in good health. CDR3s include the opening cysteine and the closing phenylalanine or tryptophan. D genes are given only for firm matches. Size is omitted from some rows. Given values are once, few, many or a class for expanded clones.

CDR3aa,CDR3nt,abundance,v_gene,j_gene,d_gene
CASSFGRVADTQYF,TGTGCCAGCAGTTTTGGAAGGGTTGCAGATACGCAGTATTTT,once,TRBV27,TRBJ2-3,-
CASSYGGGIQETQYF,TGTGCCAGCAGTTATGGAGGAGGGATCCAAGAGACCCAGTACTTC,-,TRBV21-1,TRBJ2-5,-
CASSSRDRDYNEQFF,TGTGCCAGCAGCTCCCGGGACAGGGACTACAATGAGCAGTTCTTC,-,TRBV13,TRBJ2-1,TRBD1
CASSSLTGDSTDTQYF,TGTGCCAGCAGCTCGCTGACAGGGGATTCCACAGATACGCAGTATTTT,-,TRBV5-6,TRBJ2-3,TRBD1
CASSLEGSPRGVYNEQFF,TGCGCCAGCAGCTTGGAGGGCAGCCCAAGGGGGGTCTACAATGAGCAGTTCTTC,-,TRBV5-1,TRBJ2-1,-
CASSKVASSKGAPYEQYF,TGTGCCAGCAGCAAAGTAGCATCATCGAAGGGCGCACCCTACGAGCAGTACTTC,-,TRBV21-1,TRBJ2-7,-
CASSLAGQGSYEQYF,TGTGCCAGCAGCTTAGCCGGACAGGGGTCCTACGAGCAGTACTTC,-,TRBV11-1,TRBJ2-7,TRBD1
CASSLADSYEQYF,TGTGCCAGCAGTTTAGCGGATTCCTACGAGCAGTACTTC,few,TRBV27,TRBJ2-7,-
CASSEWINYEQYF,TGTGCCAGCAGTGAATGGATAAACTACGAGCAGTACTTC,-,TRBV2,TRBJ2-7,-
CASSDTGTEAFF,TGTGCCAGCAGTGATACAGGGACCGAAGCTTTCTTT,-,TRBV28,TRBJ1-1,-
CASSETARLASPDTQYF,TGCGCCAGCAGTGAGACGGCAAGACTAGCGAGTCCAGATACGCAGTATTTT,-,TRBV10-1,TRBJ2-3,TRBD2
CSAIGTYSYGYTF,TGCAGCGCCATCGGGACGTACAGCTATGGCTACACCTTC,once,TRBV29-1,TRBJ1-2,-
CATSRDSSPNTEAFF,TGTGCCACCAGCAGAGATTCGTCCCCGAACACTGAAGCTTTCTTT,-,TRBV15,TRBJ1-1,-
CASSGGSGTGELFF,TGTGCCAGCAGTGGCGGGAGCGGGACCGGGGAGCTGTTTTTT,few,TRBV2,TRBJ2-2,TRBD2
CASSPRLGGQPQHF,TGCGCCAGCAGCCCGAGGCTCGGTGGTCAGCCCCAGCATTTT,-,TRBV4-1,TRBJ1-5,-
CASSLYSARPTYEQYF,TGTGCCAGCAGCTTATATTCCGCTCGCCCTACATACGAGCAGTACTTC,-,TRBV7-9,TRBJ2-7,-
CASSLGPNEQFF,TGTGCCAGCAGCTTAGGGCCCAATGAGCAGTTCTTC,once,TRBV5-4,TRBJ2-1,-
CASTLLAGLDGEQFF,TGTGCCAGCACCCTCCTAGCGGGACTAGATGGTGAGCAGTTCTTC,-,TRBV27,TRBJ2-1,TRBD2
CASSEDRGGSYEQYF,TGTGCCAGCAGCGAGGACAGGGGAGGTAGCTACGAGCAGTACTTC,-,TRBV5-6,TRBJ2-7,TRBD1
CASSLRGVIHEQYF,TGTGCCAGCAGTTTAAGGGGGGTCATCCACGAGCAGTACTTC,-,TRBV28,TRBJ2-7,-
CASSFPSGRVTAYNEQFF,TGTGCCAGCAGTTTCCCTAGCGGGAGAGTTACGGCATACAATGAGCAGTTCTTC,-,TRBV28,TRBJ2-1,TRBD2
CASSLGSGANEKLFF,TGTGCCAGCAGCTTAGGCTCCGGGGCCAATGAAAAACTGTTTTTT,-,TRBV11-2,TRBJ1-4,-
CASSLDPSPHEQYF,TGTGCCAGCAGCTTAGACCCTTCCCCCCACGAGCAGTACTTC,-,TRBV7-8,TRBJ2-7,-
CASSLRQGAGNQPQHF,TGCGCCAGCAGCCTAAGACAGGGTGCGGGCAATCAGCCCCAGCATTTT,-,TRBV4-1,TRBJ1-5,TRBD1
CASSQSGLGGEQYF,TGCGCCAGCAGCCAATCTGGACTAGGCGGCGAGCAGTACTTC,-,TRBV4-1,TRBJ2-7,TRBD2
CASSQGFSNTGELFF,TGCGCCAGCAGCCAAGGGTTCTCGAACACCGGGGAGCTGTTTTTT,-,TRBV4-1,TRBJ2-2,-
CASSQGTWGENEQFF,TGTGCCAGCAGCCAAGGAACGTGGGGGGAAAATGAGCAGTTCTTC,-,TRBV14,TRBJ2-1,-
CASSDRTVNQPQHF,TGTGCCAGCAGTGATCGGACAGTCAATCAGCCCCAGCATTTT,once,TRBV27,TRBJ1-5,-
CASSLAGLQETQYF,TGTGCCAGCAGCTTAGCTGGGCTGCAAGAGACCCAGTACTTC,-,TRBV7-9,TRBJ2-5,-